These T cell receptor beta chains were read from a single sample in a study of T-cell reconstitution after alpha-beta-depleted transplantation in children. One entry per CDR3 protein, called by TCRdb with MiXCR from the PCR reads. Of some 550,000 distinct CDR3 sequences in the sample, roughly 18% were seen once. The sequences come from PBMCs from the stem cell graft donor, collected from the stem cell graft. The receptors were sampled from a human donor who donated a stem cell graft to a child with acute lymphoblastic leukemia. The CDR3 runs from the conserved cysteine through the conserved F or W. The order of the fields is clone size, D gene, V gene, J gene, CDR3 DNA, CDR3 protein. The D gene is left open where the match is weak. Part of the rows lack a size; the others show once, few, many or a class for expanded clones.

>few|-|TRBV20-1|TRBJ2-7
TGCAGTGCTAGGGGAGGAGAATCAGGCTACGAGCAGTACTTC
CSARGGESGYEQYF
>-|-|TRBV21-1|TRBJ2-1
TGTGCCAGCGGGTCTAGTCCCCATAGCTCCTACAATGAGCAGTTCTTC
CASGSSPHSSYNEQFF
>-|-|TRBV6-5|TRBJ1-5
TGTGCCAGCAGCTTCGGGGGGCCGCCCCAGCATTTT
CASSFGGPPQHF
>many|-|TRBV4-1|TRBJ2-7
TGCGCCAGCAGCCAAGATCGGGGTACAGAATTCTACGAGCAGTACTTC
CASSQDRGTEFYEQYF
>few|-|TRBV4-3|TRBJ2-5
TGCGCCAGCAGCCAGGGAATAGCGCGAAGGGGCGAGACCCAGTACTTC
CASSQGIARRGETQYF
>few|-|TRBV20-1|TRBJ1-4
TGCAGTTCCTCGGGTGAAAAACTGTTTTTT
CSSSGEKLFF
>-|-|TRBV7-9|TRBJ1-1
TGTGCCAGCAGCTTATTTCTCGGGGGTACTGAAGCTTTTTTT
CASSLFLGGTEAFF
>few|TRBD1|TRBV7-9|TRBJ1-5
TGTGCCAGCAGCCAAGGGACAGCCACAGATCAGCCCCAGCATTTT
CASSQGTATDQPQHF
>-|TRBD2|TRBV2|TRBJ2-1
TGTGCCAGCAGTGAATCAGCGGGAGTCTCCTACAATGAGCAGTTCTTC
CASSESAGVSYNEQFF
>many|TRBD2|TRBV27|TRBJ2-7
TGTGCCAGCAGCTGGACTAGCGGCTCCTACGAGCAGTACTTC
CASSWTSGSYEQYF
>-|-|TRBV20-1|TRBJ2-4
TGCAGTGCTAGAGACCTCCTGTCCTTAGCCAAAAACATTCAGTACTTC
CSARDLLSLAKNIQYF
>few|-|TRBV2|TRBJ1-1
TGTGCCAGCAGTCACCCCGGGTGGGTCTCCTCACGGTCGGACACTGAAGCTTTCTTT
CASSHPGWVSSRSDTEAFF
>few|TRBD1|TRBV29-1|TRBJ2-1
TGCAGCGTCCGGGACAGGGTTATGTCCAATGAGCAGTTCTTC
CSVRDRVMSNEQFF
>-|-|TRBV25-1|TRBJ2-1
TGTGCCAGCAGTGAATTGGGATCTGTCTACAATGAGCAGTTCTTC
CASSELGSVYNEQFF
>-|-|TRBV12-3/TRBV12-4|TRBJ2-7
TGTGCCAGCAGTTTACTCCCGGGCGAGCAGTACTTC
CASSLLPGEQYF
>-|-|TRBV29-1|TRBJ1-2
TGCAGCGGGGGGGTTGGAGAGTCTAACTATGGCTACACCTTC
CSGGVGESNYGYTF
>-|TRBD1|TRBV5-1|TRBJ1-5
TGCGCCAGCAGCTTGGACGGACAGGGCAGGGGGCCCCAGCATTTT
CASSLDGQGRGPQHF